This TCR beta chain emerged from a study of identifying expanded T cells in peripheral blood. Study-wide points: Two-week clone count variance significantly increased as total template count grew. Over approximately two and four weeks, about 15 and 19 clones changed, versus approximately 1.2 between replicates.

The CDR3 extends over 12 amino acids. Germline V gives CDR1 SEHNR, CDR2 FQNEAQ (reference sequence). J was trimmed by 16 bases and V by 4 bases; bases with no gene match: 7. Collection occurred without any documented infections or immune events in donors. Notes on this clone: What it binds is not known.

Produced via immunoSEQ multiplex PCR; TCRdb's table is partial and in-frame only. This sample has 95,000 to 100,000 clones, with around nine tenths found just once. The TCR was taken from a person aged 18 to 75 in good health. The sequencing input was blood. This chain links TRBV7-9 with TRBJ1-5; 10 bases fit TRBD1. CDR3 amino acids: CASSYGQGGRHF. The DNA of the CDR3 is TGTGCCAGCAGCTACGGACAGGGGGGCCGACATTTT.